This section outlines one T cell receptor beta chain sequence together with its context. Per germline, CDR1 SGHKS and CDR2 YYEKEE (reference sequence). The CDR3 has 15 residues. V was clipped by 4 bases and J by 2 bases, with 15 bases between them. This record belongs to a study of T-cell memory formation after mild COVID-19. TCRdb redid the calling of the 5' RACE reads with MiXCR, one entry per CDR3 protein. The data show roughly 190,000 distinct CDR3 sequences, roughly 10% seen once. The chain uses TRBV5-5 and TRBJ2-5; possibly TRBD2 for D (6 bases). The sample was PBMCs or a T cell subset sorted from them (not recorded which). This receptor was identified in a man younger than 35 who had mild COVID-19 (a few samples of this study predate the infection). Cell type and time point are not known. The CDR3 sequence: CASSGNSGRQETQYF. Written as DNA, the CDR3 is TGTGCCAGCAGCGGAAATAGCGGACGACAAGAGACCCAGTACTTC.